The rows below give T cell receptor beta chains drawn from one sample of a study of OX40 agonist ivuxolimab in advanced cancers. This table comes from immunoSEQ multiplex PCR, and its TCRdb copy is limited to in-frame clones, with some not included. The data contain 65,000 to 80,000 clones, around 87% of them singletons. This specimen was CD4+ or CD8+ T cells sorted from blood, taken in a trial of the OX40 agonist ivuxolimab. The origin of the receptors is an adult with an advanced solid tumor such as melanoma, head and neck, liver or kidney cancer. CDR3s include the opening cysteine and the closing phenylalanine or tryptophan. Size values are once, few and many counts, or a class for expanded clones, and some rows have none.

CDR3aa: CASSFDEGSQPQHF; v_gene: TRBV7-7; abundance: .; j_gene: TRBJ1-5
CDR3aa: CASSLAAEGNEQFF; v_gene: TRBV5-1; abundance: .; j_gene: TRBJ2-1
CDR3aa: CASSSGPYNEQFF; v_gene: TRBV21-1; abundance: .; j_gene: TRBJ2-1
CDR3aa: CASSLQGVGTEAFF; v_gene: TRBV5-4; abundance: .; j_gene: TRBJ1-1
CDR3aa: CASCGGRNQPQHF; v_gene: TRBV10-2; abundance: .; j_gene: TRBJ1-5
CDR3aa: CAIQTGYAEAFF; v_gene: TRBV10-3; abundance: .; j_gene: TRBJ1-1
CDR3aa: CASSLVSGTGPQPQHF; v_gene: TRBV28; abundance: .; j_gene: TRBJ1-5
CDR3aa: CASGSELRDRGGGYTF; v_gene: TRBV7-9; abundance: .; j_gene: TRBJ1-2
CDR3aa: CASSLAQAQETQYF; v_gene: TRBV5-4; abundance: few; j_gene: TRBJ2-5
CDR3aa: CASSNSGTDTQYF; v_gene: TRBV10-1; abundance: once; j_gene: TRBJ2-3
CDR3aa: CASSMIGARYTEAFF; v_gene: TRBV19; abundance: .; j_gene: TRBJ1-1
CDR3aa: CASSFGQGNQPQHF; v_gene: TRBV28; abundance: .; j_gene: TRBJ1-5
CDR3aa: CASSLLAGDEQYF; v_gene: TRBV5-4; abundance: .; j_gene: TRBJ2-7
CDR3aa: CASSVAGNTGELFF; v_gene: TRBV9; abundance: .; j_gene: TRBJ2-2
CDR3aa: CASSRGTSRQETQYF; v_gene: TRBV7-9; abundance: .; j_gene: TRBJ2-5
CDR3aa: CASSLRGQGSTEAFF; v_gene: TRBV5-4; abundance: .; j_gene: TRBJ1-1
CDR3aa: CASSQVAGGWSYEQYF; v_gene: TRBV4-1; abundance: few; j_gene: TRBJ2-7
CDR3aa: CASSPPGELFF; v_gene: TRBV18; abundance: .; j_gene: TRBJ2-2
CDR3aa: CASSQDSAAASTDTQYF; v_gene: TRBV4-2; abundance: .; j_gene: TRBJ2-3
CDR3aa: CASSLADRINSGNTIYF; v_gene: TRBV11-3; abundance: few; j_gene: TRBJ1-3
CDR3aa: CASRGSTDTQYF; v_gene: TRBV19; abundance: .; j_gene: TRBJ2-3
CDR3aa: CASSQKQNTEAFF; v_gene: TRBV11-1; abundance: .; j_gene: TRBJ1-1
CDR3aa: CASSQDLGLGIDNEQFF; v_gene: TRBV4-2; abundance: .; j_gene: TRBJ2-1
CDR3aa: CASSITGNKETQYF; v_gene: TRBV7-6; abundance: .; j_gene: TRBJ2-5
CDR3aa: CASSSGTSPYEQYF; v_gene: TRBV28; abundance: .; j_gene: TRBJ2-7
CDR3aa: CASSPDRGRQETQYF; v_gene: TRBV5-4; abundance: .; j_gene: TRBJ2-5
CDR3aa: CASSVPPLAGVETQYF; v_gene: TRBV5-4; abundance: .; j_gene: TRBJ2-5
CDR3aa: CASSLAKLAGVRTDTQYF; v_gene: TRBV7-8; abundance: .; j_gene: TRBJ2-3
CDR3aa: CASSPPREGNEQFF; v_gene: TRBV18; abundance: .; j_gene: TRBJ2-1
CDR3aa: CASSQDGQGAIGYTF; v_gene: TRBV4-1; abundance: .; j_gene: TRBJ1-2
CDR3aa: CASSLTGTYGYTF; v_gene: TRBV5-4; abundance: .; j_gene: TRBJ1-2
CDR3aa: CASSRGGRGPNTEAFF; v_gene: TRBV18; abundance: .; j_gene: TRBJ1-1
CDR3aa: CASSEIMNTEAFF; v_gene: TRBV5-4; abundance: .; j_gene: TRBJ1-1
CDR3aa: CASRPSSGRETQYF; v_gene: TRBV27; abundance: .; j_gene: TRBJ2-5
CDR3aa: CASSLEARREQYF; v_gene: TRBV5-1; abundance: .; j_gene: TRBJ2-7
CDR3aa: CASNWMGSGELFF; v_gene: TRBV2; abundance: .; j_gene: TRBJ2-2